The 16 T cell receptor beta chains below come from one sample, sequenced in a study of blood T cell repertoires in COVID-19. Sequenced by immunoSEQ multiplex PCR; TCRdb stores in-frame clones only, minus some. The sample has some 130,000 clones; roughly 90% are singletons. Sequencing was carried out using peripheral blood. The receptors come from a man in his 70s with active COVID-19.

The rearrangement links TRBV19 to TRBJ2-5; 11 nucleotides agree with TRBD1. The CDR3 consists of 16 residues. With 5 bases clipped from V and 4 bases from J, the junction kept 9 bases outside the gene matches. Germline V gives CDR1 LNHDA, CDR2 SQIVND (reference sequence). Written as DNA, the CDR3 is TGTGCCAGTAGTCTTGGACAGGGGGCGAAAGGAGAGACCCAGTACTTC. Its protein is CASSLGQGAKGETQYF.

CDR3 sequence reads: CASSYSVAGPQETQYF. Here the CDR3 DNA reads TGTGCCAGCAGTTACTCGGTAGCGGGCCCCCAAGAGACCCAGTACTTC. This sequence joins TRBV6-6 and TRBJ2-5; TRBD2 matches at 7 bases. Germline CDR1 reads MNHNY; CDR2 reads SVGAGI (reference sequence). The CDR3 is 16 amino acids. V was pared by 0 bases and J by 1 base, with 5 bases of the junction left unmatched.

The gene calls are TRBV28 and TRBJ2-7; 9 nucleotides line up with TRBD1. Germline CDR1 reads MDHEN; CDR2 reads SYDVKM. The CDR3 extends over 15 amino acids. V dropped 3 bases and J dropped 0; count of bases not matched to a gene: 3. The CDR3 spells CASSFRDRVSYEQYF. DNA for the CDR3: TGTGCCAGCAGTTTTCGGGACAGGGTCTCCTACGAGCAGTACTTC.

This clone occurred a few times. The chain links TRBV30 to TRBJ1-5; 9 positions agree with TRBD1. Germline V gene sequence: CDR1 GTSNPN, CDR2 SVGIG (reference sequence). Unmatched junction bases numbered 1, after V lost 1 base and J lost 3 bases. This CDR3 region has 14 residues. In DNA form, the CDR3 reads TGTGCCTGGAGTGGGACAGGGGACAATCAGCCCCAGCATTTT. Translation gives CAWSGTGDNQPQHF.

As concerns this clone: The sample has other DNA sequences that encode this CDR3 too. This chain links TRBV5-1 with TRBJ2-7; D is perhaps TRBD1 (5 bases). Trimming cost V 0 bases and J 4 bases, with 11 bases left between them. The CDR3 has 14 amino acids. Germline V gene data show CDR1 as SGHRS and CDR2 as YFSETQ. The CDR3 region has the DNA TGCGCCAGCAGCTTGGGGGGCACAGGATACGAGCAGTACTTC. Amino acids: CASSLGGTGYEQYF.

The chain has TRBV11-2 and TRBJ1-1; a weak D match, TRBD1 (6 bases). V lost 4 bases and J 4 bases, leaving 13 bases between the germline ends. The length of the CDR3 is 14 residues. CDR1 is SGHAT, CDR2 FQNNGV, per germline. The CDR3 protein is CASSSYRAGTEAFF. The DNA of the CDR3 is TGTGCCAGCAGCTCGTACAGGGCAGGCACTGAAGCTTTCTTT.

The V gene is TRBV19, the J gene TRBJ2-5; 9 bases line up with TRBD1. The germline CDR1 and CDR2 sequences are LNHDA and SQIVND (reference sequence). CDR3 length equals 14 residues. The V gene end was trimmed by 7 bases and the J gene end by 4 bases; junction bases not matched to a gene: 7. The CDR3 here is CASTSGQGRETQYF. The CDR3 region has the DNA TGTGCCAGTACCTCGGGACAGGGAAGAGAGACCCAGTACTTC. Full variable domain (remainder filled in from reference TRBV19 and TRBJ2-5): DGGITQSPKYLFRKEGQNVTLSCEQNLNHDAMYWYRQDPGQGLRLIYYSQIVNDFQKGDIAEGYSVSREKKESFPLTVTSAQKNPTAFYLCASTSGQGRETQYFGPGTRLLVL.

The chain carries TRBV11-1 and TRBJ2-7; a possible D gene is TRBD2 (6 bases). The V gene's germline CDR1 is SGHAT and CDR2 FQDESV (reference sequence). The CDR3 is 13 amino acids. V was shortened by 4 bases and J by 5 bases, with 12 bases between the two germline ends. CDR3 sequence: CASSSRDWDEQYF. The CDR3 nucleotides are TGTGCCAGCAGCTCCCGGGACTGGGACGAGCAGTACTTC. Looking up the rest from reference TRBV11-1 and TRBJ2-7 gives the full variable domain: EAEVAQSPRYKITEKSQAVAFWCDPISGHATLYWYRQILGQGPELLVQFQDESVVDDSQLPKDRFSAERLKGVDSTLKIQPAELGDSAMYLCASSSRDWDEQYFGPGTRLTVT.

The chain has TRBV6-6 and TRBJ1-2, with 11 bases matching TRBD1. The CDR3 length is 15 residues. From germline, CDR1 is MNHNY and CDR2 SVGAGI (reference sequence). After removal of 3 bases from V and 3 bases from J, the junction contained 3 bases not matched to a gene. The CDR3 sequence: CASSYPGQGDYGYTF. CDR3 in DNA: TGTGCCAGCAGTTATCCGGGACAGGGGGACTATGGCTACACCTTC.

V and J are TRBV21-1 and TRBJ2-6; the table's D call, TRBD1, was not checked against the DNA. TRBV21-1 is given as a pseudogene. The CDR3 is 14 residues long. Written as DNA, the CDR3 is TGTGCCAGCAGCTTCCCGGACAGTTACAACGTCCTGACTTTC. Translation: CASSFPDSYNVLTF.

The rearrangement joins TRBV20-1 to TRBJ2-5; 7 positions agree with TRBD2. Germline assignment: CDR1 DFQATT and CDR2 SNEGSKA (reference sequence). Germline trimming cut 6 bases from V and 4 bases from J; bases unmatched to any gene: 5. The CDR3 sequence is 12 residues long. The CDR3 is CSASRGGETQYF. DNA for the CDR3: TGCAGTGCGAGTCGCGGGGGAGAGACCCAGTACTTC.

The CDR3 reads CASSINREGRYEQYF. The CDR3 bases are TGTGCCAGTAGTATCAATCGGGAGGGCCGCTACGAGCAGTACTTC. This chain joins TRBV19 and TRBJ2-7; 8 nucleotides line up with TRBD2. Germline V CDR1 and CDR2: LNHDA, SQIVND (reference sequence). This CDR3 region has 15 residues. The V gene end was trimmed by 3 bases and the J gene end by 3 bases; junction bases not matched to a gene: 7. The full variable domain, with the rest looked up from reference TRBV19 and TRBJ2-7, is DGGITQSPKYLFRKEGQNVTLSCEQNLNHDAMYWYRQDPGQGLRLIYYSQIVNDFQKGDIAEGYSVSREKKESFPLTVTSAQKNPTAFYLCASSINREGRYEQYFGPGTRLTVT.

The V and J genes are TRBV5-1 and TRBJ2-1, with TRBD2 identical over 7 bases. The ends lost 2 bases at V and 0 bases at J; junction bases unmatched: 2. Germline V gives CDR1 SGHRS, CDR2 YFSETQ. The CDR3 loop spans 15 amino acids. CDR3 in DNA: TGCGCCAGCAGCTTCGGGGGGAGCTCCTACAATGAGCAGTTCTTC. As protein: CASSFGGSSYNEQFF.

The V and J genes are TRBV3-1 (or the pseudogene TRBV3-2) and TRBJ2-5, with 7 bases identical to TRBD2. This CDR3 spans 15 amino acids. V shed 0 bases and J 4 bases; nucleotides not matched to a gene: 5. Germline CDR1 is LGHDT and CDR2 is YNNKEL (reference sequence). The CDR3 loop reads CASSQEGASGETQYF. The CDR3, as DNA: TGTGCCAGCAGCCAAGAAGGAGCTAGCGGAGAGACCCAGTACTTC.

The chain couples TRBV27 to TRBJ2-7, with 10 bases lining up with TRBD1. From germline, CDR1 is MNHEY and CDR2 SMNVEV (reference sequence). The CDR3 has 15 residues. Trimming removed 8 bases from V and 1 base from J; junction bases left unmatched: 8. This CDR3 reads CASHPGQGMSYEQYF. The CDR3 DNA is TGTGCCAGCCACCCGGGACAGGGGATGTCCTACGAGCAGTACTTC.

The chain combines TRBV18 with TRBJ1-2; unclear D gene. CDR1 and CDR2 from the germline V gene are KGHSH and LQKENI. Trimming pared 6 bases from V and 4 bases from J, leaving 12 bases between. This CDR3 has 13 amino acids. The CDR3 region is CASSREGSYGYTF. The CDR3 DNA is TGTGCCAGCTCGCGGGAGGGAAGCTATGGCTACACCTTC. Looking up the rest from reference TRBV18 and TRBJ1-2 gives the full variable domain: NAGVMQNPRHLVRRRGQEARLRCSPMKGHSHVYWYRQLPEEGLKFMVYLQKENIIDESGMPKERFSAEFPKEGPSILRIQQVVRGDSAAYFCASSREGSYGYTFGSGTRLTVV.